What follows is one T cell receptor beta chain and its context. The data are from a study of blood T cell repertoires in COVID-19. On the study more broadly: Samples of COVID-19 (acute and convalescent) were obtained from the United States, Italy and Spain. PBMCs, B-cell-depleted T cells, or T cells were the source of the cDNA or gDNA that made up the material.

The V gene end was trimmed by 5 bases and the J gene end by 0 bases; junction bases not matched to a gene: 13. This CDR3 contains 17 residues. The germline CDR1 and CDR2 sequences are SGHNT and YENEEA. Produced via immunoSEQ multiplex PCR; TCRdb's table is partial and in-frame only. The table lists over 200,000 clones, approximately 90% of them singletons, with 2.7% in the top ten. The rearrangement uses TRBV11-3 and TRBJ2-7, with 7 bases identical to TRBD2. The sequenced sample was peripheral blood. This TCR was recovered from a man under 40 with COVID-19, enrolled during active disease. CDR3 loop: CASSQRPSSSGSYEQYF. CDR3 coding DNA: TGTGCCAGCAGCCAGAGGCCTTCGTCTAGCGGCTCCTACGAGCAGTACTTC.